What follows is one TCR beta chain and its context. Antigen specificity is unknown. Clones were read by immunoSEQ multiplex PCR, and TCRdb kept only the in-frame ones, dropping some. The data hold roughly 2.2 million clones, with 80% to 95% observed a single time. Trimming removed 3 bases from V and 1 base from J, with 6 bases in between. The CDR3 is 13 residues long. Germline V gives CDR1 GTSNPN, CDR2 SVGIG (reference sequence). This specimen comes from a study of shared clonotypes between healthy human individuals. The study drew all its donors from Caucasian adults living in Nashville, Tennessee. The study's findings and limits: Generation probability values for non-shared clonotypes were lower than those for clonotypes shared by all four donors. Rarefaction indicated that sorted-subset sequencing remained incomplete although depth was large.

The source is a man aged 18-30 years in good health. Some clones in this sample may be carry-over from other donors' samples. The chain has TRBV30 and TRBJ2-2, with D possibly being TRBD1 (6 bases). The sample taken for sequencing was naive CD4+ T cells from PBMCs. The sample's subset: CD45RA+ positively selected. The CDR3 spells CAWRGQNTGELFF. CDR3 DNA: TGTGCCTGGAGGGGACAGAACACCGGGGAGCTGTTTTTT.